This T cell receptor (beta chain) comes out of a study of CD8 T cells in Susac syndrome. At the level of the study: When their blood was taken, the Susac syndrome patients had either not yet had any therapy, were taking corticosteroids, or were taking intravenous immunoglobulin alone.

This clonotype appeared a few times. The RNA, about 0.45 to 1 ug, was put through reverse transcription using random hexamers. Amplification of TCR beta CDR3 was carried out by immunoSEQ multiplex PCR, which covered 54 Vbeta and 13 Jbeta segments. MiXCR, applied by TCRdb to the immunoSEQ multiplex PCR reads, yields one record per CDR3 protein. The table records some 130,000 distinct CDR3 sequences, 85% to 95% of them present only once. This CDR3 spans 12 amino acids. Germline lookup yields CDR1 MNHEY and CDR2 SMNVEV (reference sequence). V lost 4 bases, J lost 2 bases, and 4 bases lay in between. This chain uses TRBV27 with TRBJ2-3; D is ambiguous. The source material was CD8+ T cells from PBMCs. The clonotype was recovered from a human donor with Susac syndrome. CDR3 sequence reads: CASSSATDTQYF. The CDR3, as DNA: TGTGCCAGCAGTTCTGCCACAGATACGCAGTATTTT.